This entry is about one TCR beta chain. V shed 5 bases and J 0 bases; nucleotides not matched to a gene: 14. This CDR3 is built from 18 residues. The V gene's germline CDR1 is SGHNT and CDR2 YENEEA. In the original processing: Cell counts per sample came from amplifying reference gene primers. Generated by immunoSEQ multiplex PCR, the TCRdb table keeps only in-frame clones and is missing some. V and J calls and clone size are those listed in that table; D and trimming were worked out from the DNA. The sample contains around 300,000 clones, around nine tenths of which appear only once. The data are from a study of blood T cell repertoires in COVID-19. Study-level information: COVID-19 samples collected from the United States, Italy and Spain covered acute and convalescent phases.

The chain links TRBV11-3 to TRBJ2-7; TRBD2 agrees at 9 bases. Material: peripheral blood. The receptor was derived from a woman aged 40 to 50 who had recovered from COVID-19. The CDR3 coding sequence is TGTGCCAGCAGCCAAAGGCCGAGCGGGAGGCCGAGCTCCTACGAGCAGTACTTC. Translating gives CASSQRPSGRPSSYEQYF.